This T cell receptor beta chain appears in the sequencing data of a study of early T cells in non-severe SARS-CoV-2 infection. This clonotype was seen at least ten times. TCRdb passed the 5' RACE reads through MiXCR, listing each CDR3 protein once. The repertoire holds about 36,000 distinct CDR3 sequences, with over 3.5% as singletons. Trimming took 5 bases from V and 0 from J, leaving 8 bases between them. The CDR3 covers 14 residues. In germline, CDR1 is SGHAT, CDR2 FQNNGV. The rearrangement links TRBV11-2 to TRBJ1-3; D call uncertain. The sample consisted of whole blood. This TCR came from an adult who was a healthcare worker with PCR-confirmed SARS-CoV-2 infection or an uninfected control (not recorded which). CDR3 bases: TGTGCCAGCAGCGCCGGTAGCTCTGGAAACACCATATATTTT. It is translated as CASSAGSSGNTIYF.